Listed below are T cell receptor beta chains from one sample, sequenced in a study of T-cell memory formation after mild COVID-19. Each CDR3 protein gets one entry after TCRdb re-called the 5' RACE reads with MiXCR. This table has approximately 300,000 distinct CDR3 sequences, approximately 15% appearing once. Sample: PBMCs or a T cell subset sorted from them (not recorded which). All receptors derive from a man aged 18-30 years who had mild COVID-19 (a few samples of this study predate the infection). Cell type and time point are not known. Both conserved end residues are part of each CDR3. The D gene is left open where the match is weak. The size entry is marked missing in some rows and otherwise reads once, few, many or a size class.

v_gene: TRBV7-2
j_gene: TRBJ2-5
abundance: NA
d_gene: NA
CDR3aa: CASSRPGGGQETQYF
CDR3nt: TGTGCCAGCAGCCGCCCGGGGGGCGGCCAAGAGACCCAGTACTTC

v_gene: TRBV6-5
j_gene: TRBJ1-6
abundance: NA
d_gene: NA
CDR3aa: CASSLRPGPRSPLHF
CDR3nt: TGTGCCAGCAGCCTACGCCCGGGGCCACGATCACCCCTCCACTTT

v_gene: TRBV12-3/TRBV12-4
j_gene: TRBJ2-5
abundance: NA
d_gene: NA
CDR3aa: CASSRDTQETQYF
CDR3nt: TGTGCCAGCAGTCGGGACACCCAAGAGACCCAGTACTTC

v_gene: TRBV4-2
j_gene: TRBJ1-6
abundance: NA
d_gene: NA
CDR3aa: CASRNTMDSHNSPLHF
CDR3nt: TGTGCCAGCCGGAATACCATGGACAGTCATAATTCACCCCTCCACTTT

v_gene: TRBV7-3
j_gene: TRBJ2-4
abundance: NA
d_gene: TRBD2
CDR3aa: CASSRDSGGARNIQYF
CDR3nt: TGTGCCAGCAGTCGTGATAGCGGGGGGGCCCGGAACATTCAGTACTTC

v_gene: TRBV12-3/TRBV12-4
j_gene: TRBJ2-7
abundance: few
d_gene: TRBD1
CDR3aa: CASRRDRGPSYEQYF
CDR3nt: TGTGCCAGCAGACGGGACAGGGGGCCTTCCTACGAGCAGTACTTC

v_gene: TRBV2
j_gene: TRBJ2-5
abundance: NA
d_gene: TRBD2
CDR3aa: CARGLAGDQETQYF
CDR3nt: TGTGCCAGAGGACTAGCGGGGGACCAAGAGACCCAGTACTTC

v_gene: TRBV14
j_gene: TRBJ2-5
abundance: few
d_gene: TRBD1
CDR3aa: CASSHEDRGRETQYF
CDR3nt: TGTGCCAGCAGCCACGAGGACAGGGGGCGAGAGACCCAGTACTTC

v_gene: TRBV5-1
j_gene: TRBJ1-5
abundance: many
d_gene: TRBD1
CDR3aa: CASSEGADQPQHF
CDR3nt: TGCGCCAGCAGCGAGGGGGCTGATCAGCCCCAGCATTTT

v_gene: TRBV20-1
j_gene: TRBJ2-7
abundance: few
d_gene: TRBD2
CDR3aa: CSASAGGLYEQYF
CDR3nt: TGCAGTGCTAGTGCGGGGGGACTCTACGAGCAGTACTTC

v_gene: TRBV7-2
j_gene: TRBJ2-5
abundance: few
d_gene: NA
CDR3aa: CASSLEAGQETQYF
CDR3nt: TGTGCCAGCAGCTTAGAGGCGGGGCAAGAGACCCAGTACTTC

v_gene: TRBV9
j_gene: TRBJ2-1
abundance: NA
d_gene: NA
CDR3aa: CASSVSATGEKSYNEQFF
CDR3nt: TGTGCCAGCAGCGTGTCGGCCACGGGGGAGAAGTCCTACAATGAGCAGTTCTTC

v_gene: TRBV11-2
j_gene: TRBJ2-1
abundance: NA
d_gene: NA
CDR3aa: CASSWGGGEQFF
CDR3nt: TGTGCCAGCAGCTGGGGAGGGGGTGAGCAGTTCTTC

v_gene: TRBV3-1
j_gene: TRBJ1-5
abundance: NA
d_gene: NA
CDR3aa: CASSHDDVQPQHF
CDR3nt: TGTGCCAGCAGCCATGATGACGTCCAGCCCCAGCATTTT

v_gene: TRBV13
j_gene: TRBJ2-5
abundance: NA
d_gene: NA
CDR3aa: CAIPRPTQYF
CDR3nt: TGTGCCATCCCTAGGCCGACCCAGTACTTC

v_gene: TRBV2
j_gene: TRBJ2-4
abundance: few
d_gene: TRBD2
CDR3aa: CASSEWLAGDIQYF
CDR3nt: TGTGCCAGCAGTGAATGGCTAGCGGGGGACATTCAGTACTTC

v_gene: TRBV5-1
j_gene: TRBJ1-1
abundance: few
d_gene: NA
CDR3aa: CASSWVGAEAFF
CDR3nt: TGCGCCAGCAGCTGGGTCGGGGCTGAAGCTTTCTTT

v_gene: TRBV5-1
j_gene: TRBJ2-1
abundance: many
d_gene: TRBD2
CDR3aa: CASSFGGSLSRSYNEQFF
CDR3nt: TGCGCCAGCAGCTTCGGGGGGAGCCTGTCCCGCTCCTACAATGAGCAGTTCTTC

v_gene: TRBV7-9
j_gene: TRBJ2-7
abundance: few
d_gene: TRBD1
CDR3aa: CASSRRDSSYEQYF
CDR3nt: TGTGCCAGCAGCCGTCGGGACAGCTCCTACGAGCAGTACTTC

v_gene: TRBV27
j_gene: TRBJ1-1
abundance: NA
d_gene: TRBD1
CDR3aa: CASSLLGQGAWGTEAFF
CDR3nt: TGTGCCAGCAGTCTTCTAGGACAGGGGGCGTGGGGCACTGAAGCTTTCTTT

v_gene: TRBV20-1
j_gene: TRBJ1-1
abundance: few
d_gene: NA
CDR3aa: CSARDRRGGGGNTEAFF
CDR3nt: TGCAGTGCTAGAGATAGGCGCGGGGGCGGAGGGAACACTGAAGCTTTCTTT

v_gene: TRBV4-3
j_gene: TRBJ2-1
abundance: NA
d_gene: TRBD2
CDR3aa: CASSLSTGGNEQFF
CDR3nt: TGCGCCAGCTCCCTCTCGACGGGGGGCAATGAGCAGTTCTTC

v_gene: TRBV6-5
j_gene: TRBJ2-3
abundance: many
d_gene: TRBD2
CDR3aa: CASSWGGGGSPTADTQYF
CDR3nt: TGTGCCAGCAGTTGGGGAGGCGGGGGGTCACCTACGGCGGATACGCAGTATTTT